The present T cell receptor beta chain was sequenced within a study of breast tumors, draining lymph nodes, adjacent tissues (dated by TCRdb to 2016 to 2017). Study-wide context: TCR beta repertoires were compared across tumor, adjacent nontumor tissue and axillary lymph nodes obtained from breast cancer patients. The study aimed to assess the relationships and possible T-cell exchange between tumor, surrounding tissue and draining lymph node repertoires in human breast cancer. The study at large found these results: Tumor and nontumor tissue repertoires were found to be significantly more similar in luminal-like than in basal-like breast cancer. The data were judged consistent with most tumor T cells deriving from the lymph node and then expanding within tumor tissue. The conclusion that tumor T cells originate in lymph nodes was presented as consistent with a hypothesis rather than as directly demonstrated. Tumors showed preferential V and J gene usage, and their T-cell repertoire diversity fell below that of lymph nodes yet above that of nontumor tissue.

This sample was sequenced with an Illumina HiSeq 2000. Multiplex PCR amplification was used to generate the TCR beta chain libraries. High-throughput sequencing was used to analyze the amplified TCR beta chain products. Using fastp trimming at Q25 and MiXCR clonotype assembly, TCRdb reanalyzed the public sequencing data and kept in-frame beta chains. Entries are consolidated by CDR3 protein sequence, retaining the most common genes and DNA. The sample records approximately 210,000 distinct CDR3 sequences, nearly 35% of which are singletons. Together, the top ten hold under 4.5% of the sample. A distance of 14 bases separates the germline ends of V and J, which lose 5 bases and 6 bases respectively. The CDR3 runs 14 residues from the cysteine to the phenylalanine. The read is trimmed to its CDR3 DNA, 42 bases read in frame from base 1. Reading the germline V gene (reference sequence) gives CDR1 MNHEY and CDR2 SMNVEV.

The axillary draining lymph nodes of breast cancer patients were the source of the lymph node samples. Remarks on this clonotype: What this receptor recognizes is not known. Base qualities are not provided; no much larger clone lies one nucleotide away.

This clonotype was sampled from a female donor with breast cancer. Some clones in this sample may be carry-over from other donors' samples. Sequences were obtained from axillary lymph node tissue. Here the chain combines TRBV27 and TRBJ1-5; matching of 6 bases hints at TRBD1 as the D gene. Here the CDR3 is given as CASSIKQGIQPQHF. Here is the DNA: TGTGCCAGCAGTATAAAACAGGGAATTCAGCCCCAGCATTTT.